The clone carrying this T cell receptor beta chain showed up just a few times. RNA transcripts provided the source from which TCR beta CDR3 regions were amplified. The primer set for the first-round RT-PCR of the TCR CDR3 was HTBI. One entry per CDR3 protein results from TCRdb running MiXCR on the multiplex PCR reads. The data contain fewer than 850,000 distinct CDR3 sequences, roughly 17% of them singletons. This specimen comes from a study of T cells in Graves' hyperthyroidism and ophthalmopathy. The V gene's germline CDR1 is LNHDA and CDR2 SQIVND (reference sequence). V lost 5 bases and J lost 4, with 17 bases in between. The CDR3 length is 15 residues.

The chain employs TRBV19 and TRBJ1-1; D gene unclear. The specimen sequenced was blood. The TCR sequence derives from a man aged 45-65 years with Graves' hyperthyroidism. CDR3 loop: CASSALGVSGTEAFF. The CDR3 bases are TGTGCCAGTAGTGCCCTCGGAGTCTCGGGCACTGAAGCTTTCTTT.